Listed below are T cell receptor beta chains from one sample, sequenced in a study of immune characterization of retroperitoneal liposarcoma. One entry per CDR3 protein results from TCRdb running MiXCR on the PCR reads. The profile covers about 10,000 distinct CDR3 sequences, with roughly a quarter appearing a single time and less than 8.5% taken by the ten largest. The sequencing input was tumor tissue. These receptors were collected from a male donor with retroperitoneal liposarcoma. Both conserved end residues are part of each CDR3. The D gene is left open where the match is weak. Expanded clones are given a class, and other clones once, few, many or no size at all.

cdr3_aa,cdr3_nt,j_call,d_call,clone_size,v_call
CAIRTGGNSYEQYF,TGTGCCATCAGAACAGGGGGAAACTCCTACGAGCAGTACTTC,TRBJ2-7,TRBD1,-,TRBV10-3
CASSLRNVVRLAGLPGGDTQYF,TGTGCCAGCAGCCTACGGAATGTTGTTCGTCTAGCGGGTTTACCGGGGGGAGATACGCAGTATTTT,TRBJ2-3,TRBD2,many,TRBV12-3/TRBV12-4
CASSRDGHYEQFF,TGTGCCAGCAGTCGGGACGGTCACTACGAGCAGTTCTTC,TRBJ2-1,-,medium-sized,TRBV7-2
CASSLEGYGTQYF,TGTGCCAGCAGCTTAGAGGGCTACGGGACCCAGTACTTC,TRBJ2-5,-,many,TRBV7-2
CASSGPGQGLILLPAYNSPLHF,TGTGCCAGCAGTGGACCGGGACAGGGTCTCATTCTTCTGCCTGCGTATAATTCACCCCTCCACTTT,TRBJ1-6,TRBD1,many,TRBV6-1
CATSLAGTYEQFF,TGTGCCACCTCACTAGCGGGAACCTACGAGCAGTTCTTC,TRBJ2-1,TRBD2,-,TRBV7-2
CASRGGTGGSPLHF,TGTGCCAGCAGGGGGGGGACAGGGGGATCACCCCTCCACTTT,TRBJ1-6,TRBD1,many,TRBV7-2
CASSSSPWHGYGYTF,TGTGCCAGCAGTTCTTCTCCCTGGCACGGCTATGGCTACACCTTC,TRBJ1-2,-,-,TRBV27
CASSPIVTSGVREQFF,TGTGCCAGCAGTCCGATCGTTACTAGCGGGGTACGTGAGCAGTTCTTC,TRBJ2-1,TRBD2,-,TRBV6-6
CASSLTSSSYEQFF,TGTGCCAGCAGTTTGACTAGCTCTTCCTACGAGCAGTTCTTC,TRBJ2-1,TRBD2,-,TRBV27
CASSYSPGGEQYF,TGTGCCAGCAGTTACAGCCCCGGGGGAGAGCAGTACTTC,TRBJ2-7,-,few,TRBV6-6
CASGPDRGSYNEQYF,TGTGCTAGTGGCCCGGATCGGGGGTCCTACAATGAGCAGTACTTC,TRBJ2-7,-,-,TRBV12-5
CASTGLAGNYYNEQFF,TGTGCCAGCACCGGACTAGCGGGAAATTACTACAATGAGCAGTTCTTC,TRBJ2-1,TRBD2,-,TRBV6-2/TRBV6-3
CASSADSGGADTQYF,TGTGCCAGCAGCGCCGACTCGGGCGGAGCAGATACGCAGTATTTT,TRBJ2-3,-,many,TRBV7-2
CASSDSGNNQPQHF,TGTGCCAGCAGCGACAGCGGTAACAATCAGCCCCAGCATTTT,TRBJ1-5,-,medium-sized,TRBV6-1
CASRPSGGAETQYF,TGTGCCAGCCGACCCAGCGGGGGGGCAGAGACCCAGTACTTC,TRBJ2-5,TRBD2,many,TRBV6-1
CASSFLRGRLAGENEQYF,TGTGCCAGCAGTTTTCTCAGGGGGCGACTAGCGGGAGAGAATGAGCAGTACTTC,TRBJ2-5,TRBD2,many,TRBV12-3/TRBV12-4
CASRQGEPYEQFF,TGTGCCAGCAGACAGGGGGAACCCTACGAGCAGTTCTTC,TRBJ2-1,TRBD1,-,TRBV6-5
CASSARTGSATEAFF,TGTGCCAGCAGTGCCCGAACAGGTTCGGCCACTGAAGCTTTCTTT,TRBJ1-1,-,few,TRBV6-1
CASSQETGTGDYEQYF,TGCGCCAGCAGCCAAGAAACCGGGACAGGAGATTACGAGCAGTACTTC,TRBJ2-7,TRBD1,-,TRBV4-1
CASSLREASYEQYF,TGTGCCAGCAGCTTACGGGAGGCCTCCTACGAGCAGTACTTC,TRBJ2-7,TRBD2,many,TRBV7-9
CASSRIPGHENQETQYF,TGTGCCAGCAGCCGAATTCCGGGACACGAGAACCAAGAGACCCAGTACTTC,TRBJ2-5,-,-,TRBV6-2/TRBV6-3
CATSDSRDEQYF,TGTGCCACCAGTGATTCGCGGGACGAGCAGTACTTC,TRBJ2-7,-,few,TRBV24-1
CASNGRSRSWNTGELFF,TGTGCCAGCAATGGACGAAGCCGGAGCTGGAACACCGGGGAGCTGTTTTTT,TRBJ2-2,-,-,TRBV6-1
CASSLASSGSSYSYEQYF,TGTGCCAGCAGCTTAGCTTCTAGCGGGAGTTCCTACTCCTACGAGCAGTACTTC,TRBJ2-7,TRBD2,large,TRBV7-2
CASSNSGTANQPQHF,TGTGCCAGCAGCAATTCAGGGACTGCCAATCAGCCCCAGCATTTT,TRBJ1-5,-,many,TRBV6-1
CASSMSGDAKNIQYF,TGTGCCAGCAGTATGAGCGGGGATGCCAAAAACATTCAGTACTTC,TRBJ2-4,TRBD2,many,TRBV6-1
CASSLEGSPSDTIYF,TGTGCCAGCAGCTTAGAGGGGTCTCCGTCTGACACCATATATTTT,TRBJ1-3,-,few,TRBV7-8
CASSEDTGTPSGELFF,TGTGCCAGCAGCGAAGATACCGGGACTCCATCCGGGGAGCTGTTTTTT,TRBJ2-2,-,-,TRBV6-1
CASSFSTGQKAYEQFF,TGTGCCAGCAGCTTTAGCACGGGACAGAAGGCCTACGAGCAGTTCTTC,TRBJ2-1,TRBD1,many,TRBV7-2
CASSEGDPSSYEQFF,TGTGCCAGCAGTGAAGGGGACCCAAGCTCCTACGAGCAGTTCTTC,TRBJ2-1,-,medium-sized,TRBV6-1
CASSYGRSSYEQYF,TGTGCCAGCAGTTACGGCAGGAGCTCCTACGAGCAGTACTTC,TRBJ2-7,-,few,TRBV6-6
CASSLAGGYNEQFF,TGTGCCAGCAGTTTAGCGGGGGGCTACAATGAGCAGTTCTTC,TRBJ2-1,-,-,TRBV12-3/TRBV12-4
CASSLPGGETQYF,TGTGCCAGCAGCTTACCGGGAGGCGAGACCCAGTACTTC,TRBJ2-5,TRBD2,-,TRBV7-2
CASSLATGRTEAFF,TGTGCCAGCAGCTTAGCTACGGGGCGGACTGAAGCTTTCTTT,TRBJ1-1,-,-,TRBV11-1
CASSSPGLAINEQYF,TGTGCCAGCAGTTCACCGGGACTAGCGATCAATGAGCAGTACTTC,TRBJ2-7,TRBD2,medium-sized,TRBV7-3
CASSLGPTPTEKETQFF,TGTGCCAGCAGCTTGGGACCAACTCCCACTGAGAAAGAGACCCAGTTCTTC,TRBJ2-1,-,medium-sized,TRBV7-8
CASRDLTYNEQFF,TGTGCCAGCAGGGACTTGACCTACAATGAGCAGTTCTTC,TRBJ2-1,-,once,TRBV27
CASSVPIPNEQFF,TGTGCCAGCAGTGTCCCGATACCCAATGAGCAGTTCTTC,TRBJ2-1,-,medium-sized,TRBV6-1
CASSLYQETQFF,TGTGCCAGCAGTCTCTATCAAGAGACCCAGTTCTTC,TRBJ2-1,-,few,TRBV6-1
CASSFFLNTEAFF,TGTGCCAGCAGCTTTTTCTTGAACACTGAAGCTTTCTTT,TRBJ1-1,-,medium-sized,TRBV7-8
CASSEVNRAYEQFF,TGTGCCAGCAGTGAAGTCAACAGGGCCTACGAGCAGTTCTTC,TRBJ2-1,-,many,TRBV6-1
CASSGGRSLWNEQFF,TGTGCCAGTTCGGGCGGGAGATCTCTTTGGAATGAGCAGTTCTTC,TRBJ2-1,TRBD2,few,TRBV6-1
CASSLQAGFTGELFF,TGTGCCAGTAGCCTACAGGCAGGGTTCACCGGGGAGCTGTTTTTT,TRBJ2-2,-,-,TRBV7-2
CASSYSVHQNQPQHF,TGTGCCAGCAGTTACTCGGTCCATCAGAATCAGCCCCAGCATTTT,TRBJ1-5,-,few,TRBV6-6
CASSLSRGAGEQYF,TGTGCCAGCAGTTTATCAAGGGGGGCGGGGGAGCAGTACTTC,TRBJ2-7,-,-,TRBV27
CASSLTRIANTGELFF,TGCGCCAGCAGCCTTACCAGGATTGCGAACACCGGGGAGCTGTTTTTT,TRBJ2-2,-,few,TRBV10-1
CASSRDFGGTDTQYF,TGTGCCAGCAGCCGGGACTTCGGCGGCACAGATACGCAGTATTTT,TRBJ2-3,-,many,TRBV6-1
CASSLTSANTGELFF,TGTGCCAGCAGCTTGACTAGCGCGAACACCGGGGAGCTGTTTTTT,TRBJ2-2,TRBD2,few,TRBV6-1
CASSSGNEQYF,TGTGCCAGCAGTAGCGGGAACGAGCAGTACTTC,TRBJ2-7,TRBD2,-,TRBV12-3/TRBV12-4
CASSGSGGPYNEQFF,TGTGCCAGCAGCGGTAGCGGGGGACCCTACAATGAGCAGTTCTTC,TRBJ2-1,TRBD2,medium-sized,TRBV11-3
CASSFESSYNEQFF,TGTGCCAGCAGTTTCGAGAGCTCCTACAATGAGCAGTTCTTC,TRBJ2-1,-,many,TRBV27
CASSDGREQYF,TGCGCCAGCAGTGACGGCCGGGAGCAGTACTTC,TRBJ2-5,-,few,TRBV10-1
CASTWAGDIGKNIQYF,TGTGCCAGCACCTGGGCGGGGGATATCGGCAAAAACATTCAGTACTTC,TRBJ2-4,TRBD2,-,TRBV6-1
CASSLLGRETQYF,TGTGCCAGCAGCTTATTGGGGCGTGAGACCCAGTACTTC,TRBJ2-5,-,-,TRBV7-6
CASSLVGFGQPQHF,TGTGCCAGCAGCTTAGTGGGGTTCGGTCAGCCCCAGCATTTT,TRBJ1-5,-,-,TRBV7-6
CASRTPLDEKLFF,TGTGCCAGCAGGACTCCCTTGGATGAAAAACTGTTTTTT,TRBJ1-4,-,few,TRBV6-1